The rows below give T cell receptor beta chains drawn from one sample of a study of blood T cell repertoires in COVID-19. TCRdb's table, derived via immunoSEQ multiplex PCR, lists solely in-frame clones and lacks some. This table holds 110,000 to 150,000 clones, about 80% found once. The specimen was peripheral blood. These receptors were collected from a man in his 70s who had recovered from COVID-19. CDR3s include the opening cysteine and the closing phenylalanine or tryptophan. For some rows the clone size is stated as once, few or many, or as a class when expanded; others skip it.

v_call: TRBV18
j_call: TRBJ1-1
clone_size: NA
cdr3_aa: CASSPLEGLTEAFF

v_call: TRBV30
j_call: TRBJ2-3
clone_size: NA
cdr3_aa: CAWSPWPAGVRTDTQYF

v_call: TRBV5-6
j_call: TRBJ2-2
clone_size: NA
cdr3_aa: CASSLETRSGELFF

v_call: TRBV5-8
j_call: TRBJ2-7
clone_size: NA
cdr3_aa: CASSLGTSIHEQYF

v_call: TRBV12-3/TRBV12-4
j_call: TRBJ1-1
clone_size: NA
cdr3_aa: CASSFGETEAFF

v_call: TRBV5-6
j_call: TRBJ1-6
clone_size: NA
cdr3_aa: CASSYGSGLNSPLHF

v_call: TRBV30
j_call: TRBJ2-1
clone_size: NA
cdr3_aa: CAWGATGAISYNEQFF

v_call: TRBV5-4
j_call: TRBJ1-4
clone_size: NA
cdr3_aa: CASSLLGQGDVKLFF

v_call: TRBV27
j_call: TRBJ2-7
clone_size: NA
cdr3_aa: CASSPQTLRTYEQYF

v_call: TRBV21-1
j_call: TRBJ2-3
clone_size: once
cdr3_aa: CASSTQLAGPDTDTQYF

v_call: TRBV19
j_call: TRBJ1-1
clone_size: NA
cdr3_aa: CASSIRGQGDTEAFF

v_call: TRBV4-1
j_call: TRBJ2-1
clone_size: NA
cdr3_aa: CASSQDFQGTEQFF

v_call: TRBV5-1
j_call: TRBJ1-6
clone_size: NA
cdr3_aa: CASSDGVGSPLHF

v_call: TRBV27
j_call: TRBJ1-1
clone_size: NA
cdr3_aa: CASSSGTGVGTEAFF

v_call: TRBV23-1
j_call: TRBJ1-3
clone_size: few
cdr3_aa: CVLPRRGSGNTIYF

v_call: TRBV4-1
j_call: TRBJ1-1
clone_size: NA
cdr3_aa: CASRHPTENTEAFF

v_call: TRBV30
j_call: TRBJ1-5
clone_size: NA
cdr3_aa: CAWAQGISNQPQHF

v_call: TRBV19
j_call: TRBJ1-5
clone_size: NA
cdr3_aa: CASSETGTTNQPQHF

v_call: TRBV28
j_call: TRBJ1-1
clone_size: NA
cdr3_aa: CALVGRANTEAFF

v_call: TRBV12-3/TRBV12-4
j_call: TRBJ2-2
clone_size: NA
cdr3_aa: CASRPQGAGELFF

v_call: TRBV5-5
j_call: TRBJ1-4
clone_size: NA
cdr3_aa: CASSSARDKANEKLFF

v_call: TRBV5-1
j_call: TRBJ2-3
clone_size: NA
cdr3_aa: CASIRLIREGPRYF

v_call: TRBV2
j_call: TRBJ2-7
clone_size: NA
cdr3_aa: CASRAEPSSGRHEQYF

v_call: TRBV18
j_call: TRBJ2-5
clone_size: NA
cdr3_aa: CASSLYDRGETQYF

v_call: TRBV29-1
j_call: TRBJ1-1
clone_size: once
cdr3_aa: CSVVSGTGGTEAFF

v_call: TRBV11-2
j_call: TRBJ2-7
clone_size: NA
cdr3_aa: CASSPSPRGRRYEQYF

v_call: TRBV6-6
j_call: TRBJ2-5
clone_size: NA
cdr3_aa: CASSSGLAEETQYF

v_call: TRBV9
j_call: TRBJ2-1
clone_size: once
cdr3_aa: CASSVELAGPLGAEQFF